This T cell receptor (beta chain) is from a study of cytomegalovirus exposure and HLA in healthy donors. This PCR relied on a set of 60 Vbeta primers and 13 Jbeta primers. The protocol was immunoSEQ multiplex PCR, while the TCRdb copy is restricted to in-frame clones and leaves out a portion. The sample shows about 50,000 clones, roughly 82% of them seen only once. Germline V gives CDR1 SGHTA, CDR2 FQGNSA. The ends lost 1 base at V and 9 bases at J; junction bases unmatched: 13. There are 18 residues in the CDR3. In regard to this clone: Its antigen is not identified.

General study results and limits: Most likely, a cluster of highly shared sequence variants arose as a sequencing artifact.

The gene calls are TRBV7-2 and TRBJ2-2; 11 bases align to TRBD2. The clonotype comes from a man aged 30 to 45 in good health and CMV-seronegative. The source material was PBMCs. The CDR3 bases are TGTGCCAGCAGCTTAGGAGGTAGCGGGAGGGCGGCTGACTGGGAGCTGTTTTTT. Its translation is CASSLGGSGRAADWELFF.